This TCR beta chain was sequenced during a study of T-cell reconstitution after alpha-beta-depleted transplantation in children. The V and J ends lost 0 bases and 9 bases, in that order; junction bases with no gene match: 7. CDR1 is DFQATT and CDR2 is SNEGSKA in the germline V gene (reference sequence). The CDR3 loop spans 14 amino acids. Unique molecular identifiers were used to barcode this TCRbeta library. Using its own MiXCR run on the PCR reads, TCRdb lists one record per CDR3 protein. The repertoire holds almost 400,000 distinct CDR3 sequences, with just over 20% as singletons. This clonotype was obtained from a human donor who donated a stem cell graft to a child with acute myeloid leukemia. The specimen comprised PBMCs from the stem cell graft donor, sampled from the stem cell graft. The chain uses TRBV20-1 and TRBJ2-2, with TRBD1 identical over 7 bases. The CDR3 protein is CSARDPGQARELFF. CDR3 nucleotides: TGCAGTGCTAGAGACCCCGGACAGGCGCGGGAGCTGTTTTTT.